The entry below describes one T cell receptor beta chain. These data belong to a study of blood T cell repertoires in COVID-19. Background on the study: Acute-phase and convalescent COVID-19 samples originated in the United States, Italy and Spain.

Assay: immunoSEQ multiplex PCR; the TCRdb copy retains only in-frame clones and omits some. Found here are 250,000 to 300,000 clones, around 91% of them singletons; the top ten hold about 2%. Seattle's enrolled individuals joined amid active infection and were then monitored longitudinally. CDR1 MDHEN and CDR2 SYDVKM come from the germline V gene. Trimming shortened V by 3 bases and J by 8 bases, and 10 bases separated the two germline ends. The CDR3 runs to 13 residues. The chain has TRBV28 and TRBJ1-4, with TRBD1 as a possible D gene (5 bases). This clonotype was obtained from a woman aged 55-70 years with COVID-19, enrolled during active disease. Sample: peripheral blood. CDR3 region: CASSFAGREKLFF. The CDR3, as DNA: TGTGCCAGCAGTTTCGCGGGACGAGAAAAACTGTTTTTT.